The 13 T cell receptor beta chains below come from one sample, sequenced in a study of blood T cell repertoires in COVID-19. Profiling relied on immunoSEQ multiplex PCR, and the TCRdb table lists in-frame clones only, not all of them. Of under 95,000 clones in the sample, roughly 89% were seen once. The sequencing sample was made of peripheral blood. These receptors originate from a man aged 55 to 70 with acute or convalescent COVID-19.

The rearrangement joins TRBV7-6 to TRBJ1-5; TRBD1 matches at 9 bases. V gave up 3 bases and J gave up 2 bases; unmatched junction bases: 2. The V gene's germline CDR1 is SGHVS and CDR2 FNYEAQ. The CDR3 covers 15 residues. The CDR3 sequence is CASSFGDRGNQPQHF. For the CDR3, the DNA is TGTGCCAGCAGCTTTGGGGACAGGGGCAATCAGCCCCAGCATTTT. The variable domain in full, completed from reference TRBV7-6 and TRBJ1-5, reads GAGVSQSPRYKVTKRGQDVALRCDPISGHVSLYWYRQALGQGPEFLTYFNYEAQQDKSGLPNDRFSAERPEGSISTLTIQRTEQRDSAMYRCASSFGDRGNQPQHFGDGTRLSIL.

This chain links TRBV6-2 or TRBV6-3 with TRBJ2-1; no clear D. Germline V gene sequence: CDR1 MNHEY, CDR2 SVGEGT. V gave up 6 bases and J gave up 2 bases, with 17 bases separating them. The CDR3 extends over 16 amino acids. Here the CDR3 DNA reads TGTGCCAGCAGCGAGGAGCCGTCCAGCCCCTACAATGAGCAGTTCTTC. It translates to CASSEEPSSPYNEQFF.

The chain has TRBV6-6 and TRBJ1-1, with D possibly matching TRBD1 (5 bases). V shed 6 bases and J shed 2 bases, with 7 bases lying between them. Germline CDR1 and CDR2: MNHNY and SVGAGI (reference sequence). CDR3 length: 12 residues. CDR3 bases: TGTGCCAGCAGGGACACAAACACTGAAGCTTTCTTT. It specifies CASRDTNTEAFF.

The rearrangement uses TRBV11-2 and TRBJ2-7; 7 bases line up with TRBD1. CDR1 is SGHAT, CDR2 FQNNGV, per germline. This CDR3 is built from 15 residues. The J segment lost 3 bases and the V segment lost 1 base, leaving 6 bases of the junction unmatched. The CDR3 loop reads CASSLVTGDNYEQYF. The DNA for the CDR3 is TGTGCCAGCAGCTTAGTAACAGGGGATAACTACGAGCAGTACTTC. Based on the CDR3 plus reference TRBV11-2 and TRBJ2-7, the full variable domain is EAGVAQSPRYKIIEKRQSVAFWCNPISGHATLYWYQQILGQGPKLLIQFQNNGVVDDSQLPKDRFSAERLKGVDSTLKIQPAKLEDSAVYLCASSLVTGDNYEQYFGPGTRLTVT.

The V gene is TRBV3-1 (or the pseudogene TRBV3-2), the J gene TRBJ1-1; weak D call: TRBD1 (6 bases). Germline V gene lookup returns CDR1 LGHDT and CDR2 YNNKEL (reference sequence). V was trimmed by 2 bases and J by 5 bases, leaving 21 bases between them. The CDR3 runs 17 residues. CDR3 sequence (DNA): TGTGCCAGCAGCCAATACAGGATCCAGGGGATATGGACTGAAGCTTTCTTT. This encodes CASSQYRIQGIWTEAFF.

The gene calls are TRBV4-1 and TRBJ2-1; D is ambiguous. Germline-derived CDR1 and CDR2 are MGHRA and YSYEKL. V was cut by 3 bases and J by 2 bases, with 8 bases left in between. The CDR3 runs to 14 residues. The CDR3, as DNA: TGCGCCAGCAGCCACAGATTTACCTACAATGAGCAGTTCTTC. It specifies CASSHRFTYNEQFF.

The V and J genes are TRBV19 and TRBJ1-2; D is ambiguous. V lost 2 bases and J 8 bases, leaving 6 bases between the germline ends. Germline V gives CDR1 LNHDA, CDR2 SQIVND (reference sequence). The CDR3 has 11 residues. CDR3 nucleotides: TGTGCCAGTAGTATACTAAACGGCTACACCTTC. It is translated as CASSILNGYTF.

The chain carries TRBV3-1 (or the pseudogene TRBV3-2) and TRBJ2-7; the D gene is possibly TRBD2 (5 bases). In germline, CDR1 is LGHDT, CDR2 YNNKEL (reference sequence). The CDR3 loop spans 17 amino acids. Deletions cut 0 bases from V and 4 bases from J, with 19 bases between. The CDR3 protein is CASSQDITGQAEYEQYF. The CDR3 nucleotides are TGTGCCAGCAGCCAAGATATCACCGGCCAAGCGGAATACGAGCAGTACTTC.

The DNA for the CDR3 is TGTGCCAGCAGCGTAGACGGGGGGAGCAATCAGCCCCAGCATTTT. This sequence encodes CASSVDGGSNQPQHF. This chain uses TRBV9 with TRBJ1-5; maybe TRBD1 (5 bases). The V gene's germline CDR1 is SGDLS and CDR2 YYNGEE. V lost 0 bases and J lost 1, with 8 bases in between. The CDR3 consists of 15 residues.

The J gene is TRBJ1-2, the V gene TRBV6-5; TRBD1 agrees at 10 bases. Germline V gene lookup returns CDR1 MNHEY and CDR2 SVGAGI. The ends lost 5 bases at V and 3 bases at J; junction bases unmatched: 6. The CDR3 is 15 residues long. The CDR3: CASSRGTGEDYGYTF. The CDR3, as DNA: TGTGCCAGCAGTAGAGGGACAGGGGAAGACTATGGCTACACCTTC.

The chain is built from TRBV9 and TRBJ2-1; TRBD2 matches 13 bases. The CDR3 runs 17 residues. Germline V gives CDR1 SGDLS, CDR2 YYNGEE. V lost 1 base and J lost 8; bases outside the gene matches: 9. The CDR3 DNA reads TGTGCCAGCAGCGTAACTAGCGGGGGGGCTTTTAGTGATGAGCAGTTCTTC. Its translation is CASSVTSGGAFSDEQFF.

This chain joins TRBV5-4 and TRBJ1-1; unclear D gene. Between the trimmed V and J ends, which lost 4 bases and 0 bases, there was a span of 13 bases. The CDR3 extends over 15 amino acids. Germline lookup yields CDR1 SGHNT and CDR2 YYREEE (reference sequence). This CDR3 is CASSDGTRLNTEAFF. CDR3 DNA sequence: TGTGCCAGCAGCGACGGAACGAGGCTGAACACTGAAGCTTTCTTT.

The rearrangement joins TRBV7-9 to TRBJ1-3, with D perhaps matching TRBD1 (6 bases). CDR1 SEHNR and CDR2 FQNEAQ come from the germline V gene (reference sequence). The CDR3 consists of 15 residues. Deletions cut 0 bases from V and 0 bases from J, with 6 bases between. The CDR3, as DNA: TGTGCCAGCAGCTTAGCGGGACACTCTGGAAACACCATATATTTT. Its protein is CASSLAGHSGNTIYF.